This TCR beta chain is drawn from a study of T-cell memory formation after mild COVID-19 (dated by TCRdb to the early 2020s). In the study overall: TCR sequence clusters from the two donors were largely donor specific. Longitudinal TCRalpha and TCRbeta repertoire sequencing tracked T-cell clones expanding and contracting after mild COVID-19 in two donors. The cohort was made up of two young adult volunteers, one female and one male, who were previously healthy. Study-wide conclusions, independent of this receptor: The study covered only a couple of mild cases, and larger cohorts including severe cases with pre-infection samples were considered necessary. Whether the second-wave clones peaking on day 37 were SARS-CoV-2 specific was not confirmed. Contracting CD4+ clones were found mainly in CM and EM memory subsets, while CD8+ clones were enriched in EMRA. Some responding clones were found in pre-infection memory, which suggests that pre-existing cross-reactive memory T cells took part in the SARS-CoV-2 response. Clones that contracted from day 15 to 85 showed balanced CD4/CD8 phenotypes, whereas a second wave of clones that expanded from day 15 to 37 leaned towards CD4+.

PBMCs were isolated by Ficoll-Paque density gradient centrifugation. The sequencing machine was an Illumina NovaSeq 6000. Using 5'RACE with constant-segment primers, TCRalpha and TCRbeta cDNA libraries were constructed, with sample barcodes and unique molecular identifiers added in the process. Trizol reagent was used to extract RNA from every sample. Libraries were amplified in two PCR steps, with a second sample barcode and Illumina TruSeq adapters added in the second step. The libraries were sequenced on an Illumina NovaSeq using 2 x 150 bp paired-end reads. Per the authors' processing: Demultiplexing of reads and collapsing into UMI-guided consensus sequences were performed with migec v1.2.7. Using mixcr v2.1.11, the UMI consensuses were aligned to TRA and TRB V and J templates and assembled into clonotypes. Clonotypes were classified as expanded or contracted when called significant by both edgeR and NoisET, with noise models trained on biological replicates. For edgeR calls, the thresholds were a false discovery rate-adjusted p below 0.01 and a log2 fold-change of 1. As an exploratory analysis of dynamics, PCA with hierarchical clustering was applied to max-normalized trajectories of the 1000 most abundant clonotypes. Each responding clone was given a CD4 or CD8 phenotype based on the CD4+ and CD8+ repertoires, which had been sequenced separately. The public reads were reprocessed in TCRdb via fastp at Q25 and MiXCR, keeping in-frame beta chains. Every CDR3 protein is listed once, alongside the most common genes and DNA of its rows. TCRdb, not the authors, supplied the V and J calls. In this sample the table shows about 560,000 distinct CDR3 sequences, less than 25% of which occur a single time. The ten largest clones add up to approximately 8% of the sample.

This clonotype was seen only a few times. The antigen this receptor binds is unknown. Per-base quality was not reported, and no clone a single base away is much larger than it. The germline V gene (reference sequence) provides CDR1 SEHNR and CDR2 FQNEAQ. V loses 1 base of germline sequence and J loses 4 bases, and the interval between the two ends is 10 bases. Reading from cysteine to phenylalanine, the CDR3 counts 14 amino acids. The only DNA kept is the CDR3, 42 bases in frame from the first base. The sequenced material came from PBMCs or a T cell subset sorted from them (not recorded which). The V gene is TRBV7-9 and the J gene is TRBJ1-1; the D gene cannot be resolved reliably. The sequence derives from an adult woman who had mild COVID-19 (a few samples of this study predate the infection). The sample titles of this study are shuffled in the database, so cell type and time point are left out; the donor was told from shared clones. The sequenced DNA is TGTGCCAGCAGCTTAGTGGAAGAAGCCACTGAAGCTTTCTTT. This codes for CASSLVEEATEAFF.